Listed here is a single T cell receptor (beta chain). The CDR3 spans 14 residues. V was cut by 4 bases and J by 0 bases, with 7 bases left in between. Germline-derived CDR1 and CDR2 are ENHRY and SYGVKD. These data are taken from a study of T cells after yellow fever vaccination. TCRdb redid the calling of the 5' RACE reads with MiXCR, one entry per CDR3 protein. The repertoire consists of about 160,000 distinct CDR3 sequences, with approximately 6.7% occurring once and the leading ten covering 2.5%. This clonotype was sampled from a man between 18 and 29 years old who received the YFV17D yellow fever vaccine. The V and J genes are TRBV10-3 and TRBJ1-5; tentative D call: TRBD1 (5 bases). Sequencing was performed on CD4+ T cells sorted from PBMCs, taken around 5 days after the first yellow fever vaccination. The CDR3 bases are TGTGCCATCAGTGGACAGTATAGCAATCAGCCCCAGCATTTT. Translating gives CAISGQYSNQPQHF.